Presented here are 26 T cell receptor beta chains from one specimen sequenced in a study of OX40 agonist ivuxolimab in advanced cancers. TCRdb's table, derived via immunoSEQ multiplex PCR, lists solely in-frame clones and lacks some. The sample has around 56,000 clones; 86% are singletons. Source: CD4+ or CD8+ T cells sorted from blood, taken in a trial of the OX40 agonist ivuxolimab. Receptor source: an adult with an advanced solid tumor such as melanoma, head and neck, liver or kidney cancer.

The chain has TRBV7-9 and TRBJ2-1, with 7 bases matching TRBD2. From germline, CDR1 is SEHNR and CDR2 FQNEAQ (reference sequence). V gave up 1 base and J gave up 7 bases; unmatched junction bases: 7. This CDR3 is 15 amino acids long. CDR3 sequence: CASSLDGLAANEQFF. CDR3 coding DNA: TGTGCCAGCAGCTTAGATGGCCTAGCGGCGAATGAGCAGTTCTTC.

The rearrangement joins TRBV7-9 to TRBJ1-2, with 8 bases fitting TRBD1. CDR3 length: 13 amino acids. CDR1 and CDR2 from the germline V gene are SEHNR and FQNEAQ (reference sequence). Trimming at V came to 3 bases and at J to 4 bases, leaving 1 base not matched to a gene. The CDR3 spells CASSFGQGYGYTF. The CDR3 DNA follows: TGTGCCAGCAGCTTTGGACAGGGCTATGGCTACACCTTC.

This CDR3 is CASSPLPATRSHPLYNEQFF. Here the CDR3 DNA reads TGTGCCAGCAGCCCCTTACCCGCTACAAGAAGCCACCCCCTCTACAATGAGCAGTTCTTC. This sequence joins TRBV6-7 and TRBJ2-1; D is ambiguous. TRBV6-7 is an ORF; its function is uncertain. CDR3 length: 20 amino acids. Trimming took off 6 bases at V and 3 bases at J, with 30 bases between the two ends.

The chain recombines TRBV7-6 with TRBJ2-4; 7 bases line up with TRBD2. This CDR3 is 16 amino acids long. With 0 bases clipped from V and 1 base from J, the junction kept 3 bases outside the gene matches. Germline-derived CDR1 and CDR2 are SGHVS and FNYEAQ. The CDR3 reads CASSLAAGAAKNIQYF. CDR3 DNA: TGTGCCAGCAGCTTAGCTGCGGGAGCGGCCAAAAACATTCAGTACTTC.

The gene calls are TRBV10-3 and TRBJ2-2, with D perhaps matching TRBD2 (5 bases). The CDR3 is 12 residues long. The germline V gene encodes CDR1 ENHRY and CDR2 SYGVKD. The V gene lost 10 bases and the J gene lost 6 bases, with 12 bases spanning the gap. DNA for the CDR3: TGTGCCACGGCGGCCGGGGCCGGGGAGCTGTTTTTT. Residues: CATAAGAGELFF.

The chain has TRBV6-5 and TRBJ2-7; no clear D. The germline V and J ends were trimmed by 5 bases and 11 bases, with 19 bases remaining between them. CDR3 length equals 13 residues. CDR1 MNHEY and CDR2 SVGAGI come from the germline V gene. CDR3 sequence: CASSLPGHTLEYF. Here the CDR3 DNA reads TGTGCCAGCAGTCTACCGGGCCACACTTTGGAGTACTTC.

V is TRBV9 and J is TRBJ2-3; the match to TRBD1 covers 8 bases. Trimming cost V 0 bases and J 2 bases; bases outside gene matches: 5. Germline lookup yields CDR1 SGDLS and CDR2 YYNGEE. The CDR3 covers 16 residues. CDR3 nucleotide sequence: TGTGCCAGCAGCGTAGTAGGGCAGGGGGCCACAGATACGCAGTATTTT. Protein: CASSVVGQGATDTQYF.

The chain uses TRBV7-2 and TRBJ2-7; tentative D call: TRBD2 (6 bases). CDR3 length: 14 amino acids. Trimming cost V 5 bases and J 2 bases, with 13 bases left between them. Germline CDR1 and CDR2: SGHTA and FQGNSA. In nucleotides, the CDR3 is TGTGCCAGCAGCCCCCTAGCGACCCCCTACGAGCAGTACTTC. It translates to CASSPLATPYEQYF.

The rearrangement joins TRBV28 to TRBJ2-2; 7 nucleotides match TRBD2. The CDR3 has 13 amino acids. Germline CDR1 MDHEN, CDR2 SYDVKM. The V and J ends lost 8 bases and 2 bases, in that order; junction bases with no gene match: 2. The CDR3 DNA follows: TGTGCCAGCCGACTAGCCAACACCGGGGAGCTGTTTTTT. This sequence encodes CASRLANTGELFF.

This sequence joins TRBV27 and TRBJ2-7, with 7 positions matching TRBD2. CDR3 size: 19 residues. Germline CDR1 MNHEY, CDR2 SMNVEV (reference sequence). J gave up 0 bases and V 7 bases, and 21 bases lay outside the gene matches. The CDR3 spells CASTSRPGGKVGGSYEQYF. The CDR3 DNA reads as TGTGCCAGCACCTCACGCCCGGGAGGTAAGGTCGGTGGCTCCTACGAGCAGTACTTC.

The rearrangement joins TRBV14 to TRBJ1-4; no clear D gene. The V end lost 2 bases, the J end lost 8 bases, and 6 bases lay between the germline ends. This CDR3 region has 12 residues. Germline loops: CDR1 SGHDN, CDR2 FVKESK. CDR3 region: CASSQNGEKLFF. CDR3 DNA sequence: TGTGCCAGCAGCCAAAATGGCGAAAAACTGTTTTTT.

The V call is TRBV25-1, the J call TRBJ2-1; 7 bases match TRBD2. The CDR3 is 17 amino acids. The V segment lost 1 base and the J segment 7 bases; nucleotides outside the gene matches: 13. Germline V gives CDR1 MGHDK, CDR2 SYGVNS. The CDR3 nucleotides read TGTGCCAGCAGTGAATCGGGGGAGGGCCCACGTGAAAATGAGCAGTTCTTC. This sequence encodes CASSESGEGPRENEQFF.

DNA for the CDR3: TGCGCCAGCAGCTTGGACCCCGCGAATGAAAAACTGTTTTTT. Its translation is CASSLDPANEKLFF. The chain links TRBV5-1 to TRBJ1-4; D is unresolved. Trimming left V 0 bases short and J 5 bases short, with 8 bases between. This CDR3 region has 14 residues. Germline CDR1 reads SGHRS; CDR2 reads YFSETQ. The full variable domain, with the rest looked up from reference TRBV5-1 and TRBJ1-4, is KAGVTQTPRYLIKTRGQQVTLSCSPISGHRSVSWYQQTPGQGLQFLFEYFSETQRNKGNFPGRFSGRQFSNSRSEMNVSTLELGDSALYLCASSLDPANEKLFFGSGTQLSVL.

This clone showed up just a few times. The V gene is TRBV20-1, the J gene TRBJ1-1; unclear D gene. The V gene's germline CDR1 is DFQATT and CDR2 SNEGSKA (reference sequence). The CDR3 contains 11 residues. Here the CDR3 DNA reads TGCAGCCAAATAAAGAACACTGAAGCTTTCTTT. Translating it yields CSQIKNTEAFF.

The chain employs TRBV11-2 and TRBJ1-4; no reliable D call. V was cut by 0 bases and J by 8 bases, with 4 bases left in between. In germline, CDR1 is SGHAT, CDR2 FQNNGV. The CDR3 totals 12 residues. The chain's CDR3 is CASSLDQEKLFF. DNA of the CDR3: TGTGCCAGCAGCTTAGATCAGGAAAAACTGTTTTTT.

The chain employs TRBV4-3 and TRBJ1-2; 7 nucleotides line up with TRBD1. The CDR3 length is 16 residues. In germline, CDR1 is LGHNA, CDR2 YSLEER. J gave up 5 bases and V 1 base, and 10 bases lay outside the gene matches. CDR3 sequence: CASSQAARQGFYGYTF. In DNA form, the CDR3 reads TGCGCCAGCAGCCAAGCCGCTCGACAGGGTTTTTATGGCTACACCTTC.

This clone was detected only once. The rearrangement links TRBV5-1 to TRBJ2-7, with 8 bases aligning to TRBD1. Germline CDR1 SGHRS, CDR2 YFSETQ. The CDR3 loop spans 14 amino acids. V trimming: 4 bases; J trimming: 3 bases; junction bases outside the gene matches: 6. In DNA, the CDR3 is TGCGCCAGCAGCCATGGACAGGGATTCTACGAGCAGTACTTC. This translates into CASSHGQGFYEQYF.

The genes are TRBV5-6 and TRBJ2-7; tentative D call: TRBD2 (6 bases). V lost 0 bases to trimming and J lost 9 bases, with 13 bases between them. Germline V CDR1 and CDR2: SGHDT, YYEEEE. The CDR3 spans 13 residues. Here the CDR3 DNA reads TGTGCCAGCAGCTTGGACGGTGAAGCGGGGCAGTACTTC. It encodes CASSLDGEAGQYF.

The chain carries TRBV9 and TRBJ2-5; 7 bases are shared with TRBD1. The germline V gene encodes CDR1 SGDLS and CDR2 YYNGEE. The junction had 6 bases not matched to a gene; V was cut back by 0 bases and J by 1 base. This CDR3 is 16 amino acids long. CDR3 sequence (DNA): TGTGCCAGCAGCGTAGGCCGGGACAGTATCCAAGAGACCCAGTACTTC. The encoded protein is CASSVGRDSIQETQYF.

The V gene is TRBV6-6, the J gene TRBJ2-5, with a tentative D call TRBD1 (5 bases). Germline CDR1 is MNHNY and CDR2 is SVGAGI (reference sequence). This CDR3 is 13 amino acids long. V lost 10 bases and J 6 bases, leaving 18 bases between the germline ends. The CDR3 DNA reads as TGTGCCACACAGCCGGCAGGGATGAAGACCCAGTACTTC. Amino acid sequence: CATQPAGMKTQYF.

To note about this clone: Distinct nucleotide sequences in the sample also encode this CDR3. The chain has TRBV6-6 and TRBJ2-7; D is undetermined. The CDR3 is 12 amino acids. V dropped 5 bases and J dropped 1 base, with 6 bases sitting between them. Per the germline V gene, CDR1 is MNHNY and CDR2 is SVGAGI (reference sequence). The CDR3 protein is CASSPGSYEQYF. CDR3 DNA: TGTGCCAGCAGTCCCGGATCCTACGAGCAGTACTTC.

V is TRBV4-3 and J is TRBJ2-7; TRBD2 matches 7 bases. The CDR3 runs to 13 residues. CDR1 and CDR2 (germline): LGHNA, YSLEER. Trimming took 4 bases from V and 6 from J; bases not matched to a gene: 6. CDR3 region: CASSRERDAEQYF. The DNA for the CDR3 is TGCGCCAGCAGCCGCGAGCGGGACGCCGAGCAGTACTTC.

CDR3 DNA: TGTGCCTGGACGGGGCTAGCGGGAGGGGGTTCTGGGGCCAACGTCCTGACTTTC. Amino acid sequence: CAWTGLAGGGSGANVLTF. The rearrangement uses TRBV30 and TRBJ2-6, with 12 bases that match TRBD2. This CDR3 region has 18 residues. V was clipped by 4 bases and J by 1 base; unmatched bases: 8. Germline-derived CDR1 and CDR2 are GTSNPN and SVGIG (reference sequence).

The CDR3, as DNA: TGTGCCAGCAGTCCCGGGACATTGAACACTGAAGCTTTCTTT. It yields the protein CASSPGTLNTEAFF. V gene TRBV6-5 combines with J gene TRBJ1-1; TRBD1 is a possible D gene (6 bases). Trimming cost V 5 bases and J 0 bases, with 10 bases left between them. The germline V gene has CDR1 MNHEY and CDR2 SVGAGI. The CDR3 sequence is 14 residues long.

This clone was seen a handful of times. J is TRBJ1-2 and V is TRBV16, with D possibly matching TRBD1 (5 bases). This CDR3 spans 14 amino acids. Deletions cut 6 bases from V and 5 bases from J, with 16 bases between. The germline V gene encodes CDR1 KGHSY and CDR2 FQNENV. CDR3 amino acids: CASSPIPGLYGYTF. CDR3 sequence (DNA): TGTGCCAGCAGTCCAATCCCAGGGCTTTATGGCTACACCTTC.

The chain has TRBV5-6 and TRBJ2-7, with unresolved D. Germline values: CDR1 SGHDT, CDR2 YYEEEE. V lost 1 base, J lost 4 bases, and 3 bases lay in between. This CDR3 has 11 residues. CDR3 in amino acids: CASSLMYEQYF. In DNA form, the CDR3 reads TGTGCCAGCAGCTTGATGTACGAGCAGTACTTC.